This entry lists 5 T cell receptor beta chains sequenced from one sample in a study of technical replicates of blood from a handful of donors. Assay: immunoSEQ multiplex PCR; the TCRdb copy retains only in-frame clones and omits some. Of 80,000 or so clones in the sample, roughly 94% were seen once. Sample: T cells isolated from PBMCs. These receptors originate from a human donor in good health.

This clone was picked up one time. This chain links TRBV12-5 with TRBJ1-1; the match to TRBD1 covers 8 bases. This CDR3 has 16 residues. Germline V gene lookup returns CDR1 LGHNT and CDR2 FRNRAP. J lost 0 bases, V lost 8 bases, and 11 bases had no gene match. The CDR3 here is CASSSQWDRLNTEAFF. The CDR3 region has the DNA TGTGCTAGTTCCTCACAATGGGACAGGTTGAACACTGAAGCTTTCTTT.

V usage is TRBV4-2 and J usage is TRBJ1-1; the D is unclear. Germline CDR1 LGHNA, CDR2 YNFKEQ. V lost 1 base and J lost 3, with 6 bases in between. This CDR3 comprises 13 residues. The CDR3 is CASSQAVYTEAFF. The CDR3, as DNA: TGTGCCAGCAGCCAAGCGGTCTACACTGAAGCTTTCTTT.

The V call is TRBV2, the J call TRBJ2-1; 7 nucleotides match TRBD2. The V gene end was trimmed by 2 bases and the J gene end by 8 bases; junction bases not matched to a gene: 9. Germline CDR1 is SNHLY and CDR2 is FYNNEI. This CDR3 is 15 amino acids long. The CDR3 sequence is CASSEQEGGPYEQFF. CDR3 nucleotides: TGTGCCAGCAGTGAACAAGAGGGAGGGCCCTATGAGCAGTTCTTC.

This chain links TRBV6-1 with TRBJ1-2; 11 bases match TRBD1. V shed 7 bases and J 8 bases; nucleotides not matched to a gene: 6. CDR1 is MNHNS, CDR2 SASEGT, per germline. This CDR3 has 13 residues. CDR3 residues: CASIGQGAGGYTF. The DNA of the CDR3 is TGTGCCAGCATAGGACAGGGGGCAGGAGGCTACACCTTC.

The V gene is TRBV19, the J gene TRBJ2-6; the D gene is possibly TRBD2 (6 bases). The germline V gene has CDR1 LNHDA and CDR2 SQIVND (reference sequence). CDR3 length equals 15 residues. Trimming took off 2 bases at V and 2 bases at J, with 7 bases between the two ends. CDR3 in amino acids: CASSIREAGANVLTF. For the CDR3, the DNA is TGTGCCAGTAGTATAAGGGAGGCTGGGGCCAACGTCCTGACTTTC.